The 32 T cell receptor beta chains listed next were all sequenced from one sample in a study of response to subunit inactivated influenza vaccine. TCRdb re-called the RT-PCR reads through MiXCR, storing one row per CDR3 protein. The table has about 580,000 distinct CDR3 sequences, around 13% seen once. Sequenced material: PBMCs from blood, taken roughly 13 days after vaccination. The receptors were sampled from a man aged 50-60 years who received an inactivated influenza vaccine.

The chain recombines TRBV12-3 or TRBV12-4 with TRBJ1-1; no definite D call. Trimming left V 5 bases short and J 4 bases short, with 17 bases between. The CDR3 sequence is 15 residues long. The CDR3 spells CASSTPGSPLTEAFF. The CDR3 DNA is TGTGCCAGCAGTACCCCTGGGTCCCCCCTCACTGAAGCTTTCTTT.

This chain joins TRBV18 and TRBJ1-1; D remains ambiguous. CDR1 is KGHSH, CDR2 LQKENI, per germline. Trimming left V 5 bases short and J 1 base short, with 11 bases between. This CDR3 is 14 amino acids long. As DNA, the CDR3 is TGTGCCAGCTCAACCTGGGCTTCGAACACTGAAGCTTTCTTT. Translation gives CASSTWASNTEAFF.

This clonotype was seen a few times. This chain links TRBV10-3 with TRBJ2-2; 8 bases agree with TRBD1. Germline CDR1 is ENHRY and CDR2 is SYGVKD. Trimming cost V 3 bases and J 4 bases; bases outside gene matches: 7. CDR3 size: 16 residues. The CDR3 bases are TGTGCCATCAGTGACCTGGACAGGGTTGGCACCGGGGAGCTGTTTTTT. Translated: CAISDLDRVGTGELFF.

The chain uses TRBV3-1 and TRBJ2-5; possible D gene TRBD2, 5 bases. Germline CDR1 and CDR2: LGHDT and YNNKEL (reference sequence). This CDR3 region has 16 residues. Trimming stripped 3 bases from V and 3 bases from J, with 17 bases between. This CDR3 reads CASSQAPGGFEETQYF. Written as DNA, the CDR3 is TGTGCCAGCAGCCAGGCTCCGGGCGGGTTCGAAGAGACCCAGTACTTC.

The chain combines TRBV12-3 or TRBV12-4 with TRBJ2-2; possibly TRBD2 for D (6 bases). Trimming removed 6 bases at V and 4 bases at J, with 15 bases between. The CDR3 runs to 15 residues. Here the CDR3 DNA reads TGTGCCAGCAGGTCGATCCGGGGGTCCACCGGGGAGCTGTTTTTT. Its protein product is CASRSIRGSTGELFF.

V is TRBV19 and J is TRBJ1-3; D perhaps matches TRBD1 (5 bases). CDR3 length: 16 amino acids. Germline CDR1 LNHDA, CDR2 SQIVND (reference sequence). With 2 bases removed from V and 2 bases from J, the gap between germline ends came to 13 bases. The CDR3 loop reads CASSINSGTAGNTIYF. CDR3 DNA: TGTGCCAGTAGTATAAACTCCGGGACGGCTGGAAACACCATATATTTT.

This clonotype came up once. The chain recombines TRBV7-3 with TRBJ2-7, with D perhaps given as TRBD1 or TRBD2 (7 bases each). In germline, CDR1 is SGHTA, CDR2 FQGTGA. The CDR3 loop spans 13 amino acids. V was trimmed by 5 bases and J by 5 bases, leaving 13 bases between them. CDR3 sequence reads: CASSQGGFDEQYF. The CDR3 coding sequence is TGTGCCAGCAGCCAGGGGGGGTTCGACGAGCAGTACTTC.

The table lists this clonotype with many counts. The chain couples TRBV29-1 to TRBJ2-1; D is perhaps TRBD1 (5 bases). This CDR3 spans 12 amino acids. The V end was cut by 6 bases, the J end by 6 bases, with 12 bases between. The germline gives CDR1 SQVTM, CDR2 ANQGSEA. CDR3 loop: CSVLIRVNEQFF. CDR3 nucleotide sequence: TGCAGCGTACTTATCAGGGTCAATGAGCAGTTCTTC.

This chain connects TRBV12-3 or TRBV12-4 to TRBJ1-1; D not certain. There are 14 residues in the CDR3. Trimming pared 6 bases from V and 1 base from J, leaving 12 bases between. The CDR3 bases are TGTGCCAGCAGCCGAACTCACGGGAACACTGAAGCTTTCTTT. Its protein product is CASSRTHGNTEAFF.

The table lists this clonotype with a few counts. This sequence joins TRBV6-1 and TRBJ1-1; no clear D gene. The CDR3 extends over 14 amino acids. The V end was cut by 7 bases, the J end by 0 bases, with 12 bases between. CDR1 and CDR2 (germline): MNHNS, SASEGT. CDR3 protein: CASITGRLNTEAFF. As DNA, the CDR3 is TGTGCCAGCATCACCGGACGGTTGAACACTGAAGCTTTCTTT.

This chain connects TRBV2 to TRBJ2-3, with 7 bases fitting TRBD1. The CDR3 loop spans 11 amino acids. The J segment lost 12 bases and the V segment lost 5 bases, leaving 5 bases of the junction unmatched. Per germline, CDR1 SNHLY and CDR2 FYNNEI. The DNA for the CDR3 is TGTGCCAGCAGTCAACGGGACAGTCAGTATTTT. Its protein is CASSQRDSQYF.

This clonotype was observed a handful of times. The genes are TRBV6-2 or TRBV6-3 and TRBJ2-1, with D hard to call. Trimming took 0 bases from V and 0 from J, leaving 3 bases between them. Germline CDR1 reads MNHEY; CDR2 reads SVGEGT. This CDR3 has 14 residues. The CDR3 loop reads CASSYSDSYNEQFF. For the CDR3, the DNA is TGTGCCAGCAGTTACTCGGACTCCTACAATGAGCAGTTCTTC.

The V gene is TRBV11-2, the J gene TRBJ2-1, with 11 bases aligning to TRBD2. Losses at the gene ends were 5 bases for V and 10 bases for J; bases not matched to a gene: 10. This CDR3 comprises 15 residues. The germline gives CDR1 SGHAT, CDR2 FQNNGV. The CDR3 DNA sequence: TGTGCCAGCAGCCCGACTAGCGGGGCACGTATGGAGCAGTTCTTC. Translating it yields CASSPTSGARMEQFF.

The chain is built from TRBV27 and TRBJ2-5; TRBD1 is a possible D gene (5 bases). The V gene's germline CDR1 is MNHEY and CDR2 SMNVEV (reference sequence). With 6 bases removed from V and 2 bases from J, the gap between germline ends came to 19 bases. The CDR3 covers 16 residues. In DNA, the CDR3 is TGTGCCAGCAGGCCGGTGGGGCTCCTGGGGCAAGAGACCCAGTACTTC. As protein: CASRPVGLLGQETQYF.

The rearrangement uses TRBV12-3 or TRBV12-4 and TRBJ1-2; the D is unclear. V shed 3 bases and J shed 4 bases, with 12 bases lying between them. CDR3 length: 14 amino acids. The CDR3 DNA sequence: TGTGCCAGCAGTTTCATAACAGACCTCTATGGCTACACCTTC. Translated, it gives CASSFITDLYGYTF.

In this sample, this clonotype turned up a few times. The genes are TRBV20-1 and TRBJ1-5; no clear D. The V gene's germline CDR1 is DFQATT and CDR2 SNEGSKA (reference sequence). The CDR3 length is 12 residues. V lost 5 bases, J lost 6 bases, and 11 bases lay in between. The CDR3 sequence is CSAGSWLQPQHF. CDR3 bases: TGCAGTGCTGGGTCCTGGCTTCAGCCCCAGCATTTT.

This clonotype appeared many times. CDR3 DNA: TGCGCCAGCAGTGGGGGAGGGGAGCAGTACTTC. Encoded protein: CASSGGGEQYF. This chain connects TRBV10-2 to TRBJ2-7, with 7 bases identical to TRBD2. Germline CDR1 and CDR2: WSHSY and SAAADI. CDR3 length equals 11 residues. Trimming removed 4 bases from V and 7 bases from J; junction bases left unmatched: 1.

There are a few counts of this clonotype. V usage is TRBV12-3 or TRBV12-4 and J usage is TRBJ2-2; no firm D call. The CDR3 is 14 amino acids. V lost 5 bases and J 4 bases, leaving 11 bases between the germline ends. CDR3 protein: CASSQEGATGELFF. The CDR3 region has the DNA TGTGCCAGCAGTCAGGAAGGCGCCACCGGGGAGCTGTTTTTT.

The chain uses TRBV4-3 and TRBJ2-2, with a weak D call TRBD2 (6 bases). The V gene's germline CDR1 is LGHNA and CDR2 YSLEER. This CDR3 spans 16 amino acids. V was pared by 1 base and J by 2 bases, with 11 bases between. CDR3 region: CASSQGVADNTGELFF. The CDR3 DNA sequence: TGCGCCAGCAGCCAAGGGGTAGCGGATAACACCGGGGAGCTGTTTTTT.

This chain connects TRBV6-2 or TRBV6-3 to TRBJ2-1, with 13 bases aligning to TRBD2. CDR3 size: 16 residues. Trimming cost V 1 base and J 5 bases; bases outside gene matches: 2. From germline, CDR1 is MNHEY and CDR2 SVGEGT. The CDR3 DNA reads TGTGCCAGCAGTTACTTGGGGACTAGCGGGGACAATGAGCAGTTCTTC. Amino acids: CASSYLGTSGDNEQFF.

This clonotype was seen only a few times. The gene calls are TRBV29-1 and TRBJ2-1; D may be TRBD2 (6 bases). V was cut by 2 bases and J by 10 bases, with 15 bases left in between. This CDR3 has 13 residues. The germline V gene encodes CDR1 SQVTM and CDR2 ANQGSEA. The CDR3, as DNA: TGCAGCGTTGAAAGGGATAGAGCGGGCGAGCAGTTCTTC. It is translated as CSVERDRAGEQFF.

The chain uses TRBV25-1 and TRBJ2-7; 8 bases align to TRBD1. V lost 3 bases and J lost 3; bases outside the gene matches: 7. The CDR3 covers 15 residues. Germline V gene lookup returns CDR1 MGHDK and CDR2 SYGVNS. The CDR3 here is CASSETGRGLYEQYF. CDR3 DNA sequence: TGTGCCAGCAGTGAGACAGGCAGGGGGCTCTACGAGCAGTACTTC.

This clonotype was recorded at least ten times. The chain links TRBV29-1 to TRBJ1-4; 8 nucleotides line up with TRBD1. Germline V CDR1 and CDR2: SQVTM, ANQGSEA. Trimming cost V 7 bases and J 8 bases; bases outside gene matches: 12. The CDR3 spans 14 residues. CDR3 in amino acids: CSALPDREPEKLFF. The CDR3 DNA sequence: TGCAGCGCCCTCCCGGACAGGGAGCCCGAAAAACTGTTTTTT.

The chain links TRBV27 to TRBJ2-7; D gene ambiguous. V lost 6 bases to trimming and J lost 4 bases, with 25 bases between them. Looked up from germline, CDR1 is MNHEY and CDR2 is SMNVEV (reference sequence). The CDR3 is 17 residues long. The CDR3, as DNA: TGTGCCAGCAGGTCGACGGAACAGATCTCCCTTAAATACGAGCAGTACTTC. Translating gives CASRSTEQISLKYEQYF.

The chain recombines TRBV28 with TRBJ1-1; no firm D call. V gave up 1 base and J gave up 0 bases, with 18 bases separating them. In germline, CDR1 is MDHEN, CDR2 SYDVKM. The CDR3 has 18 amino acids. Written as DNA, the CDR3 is TGTGCCAGCAGTTTATTTGGGTTCCGTAGGCTCGTGAACACTGAAGCTTTCTTT. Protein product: CASSLFGFRRLVNTEAFF.

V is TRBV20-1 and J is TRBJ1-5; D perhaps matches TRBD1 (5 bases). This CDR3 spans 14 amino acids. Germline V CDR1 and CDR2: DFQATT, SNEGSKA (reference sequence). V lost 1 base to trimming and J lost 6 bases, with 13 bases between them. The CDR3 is CSARGVGGFQPQHF. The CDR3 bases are TGCAGTGCTAGAGGCGTCGGGGGGTTTCAGCCCCAGCATTTT.

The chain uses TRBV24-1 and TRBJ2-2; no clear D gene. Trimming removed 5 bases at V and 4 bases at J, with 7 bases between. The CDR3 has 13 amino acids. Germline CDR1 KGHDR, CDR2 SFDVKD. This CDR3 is CATSVRSTGELFF. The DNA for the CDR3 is TGTGCCACCAGTGTAAGGTCCACCGGGGAGCTGTTTTTT.

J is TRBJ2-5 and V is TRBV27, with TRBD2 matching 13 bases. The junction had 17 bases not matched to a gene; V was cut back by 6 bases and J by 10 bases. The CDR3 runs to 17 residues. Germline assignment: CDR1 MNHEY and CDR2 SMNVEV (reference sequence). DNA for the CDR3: TGTGCCAGCAGCACAACCGGGACTAGCGGGACCCTGGGCAGCCAGTACTTC. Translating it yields CASSTTGTSGTLGSQYF.

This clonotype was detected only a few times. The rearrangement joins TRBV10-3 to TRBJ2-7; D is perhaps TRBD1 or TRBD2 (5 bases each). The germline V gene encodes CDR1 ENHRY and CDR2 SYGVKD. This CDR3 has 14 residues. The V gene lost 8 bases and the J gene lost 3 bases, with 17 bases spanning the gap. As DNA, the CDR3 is TGTGCCATCGGGGACCTCTTGGGAAACTACGAGCAGTACTTC. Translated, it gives CAIGDLLGNYEQYF.

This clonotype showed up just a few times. CDR3 residues: CASSQEWADYNEQFF. The CDR3 nucleotides are TGCGCCAGCAGCCAAGAATGGGCCGATTACAATGAGCAGTTCTTC. The chain combines TRBV4-3 with TRBJ2-1; D remains ambiguous. With 0 bases removed from V and 4 bases from J, the gap between germline ends came to 10 bases. Germline assignment: CDR1 LGHNA and CDR2 YSLEER. This CDR3 contains 15 residues.

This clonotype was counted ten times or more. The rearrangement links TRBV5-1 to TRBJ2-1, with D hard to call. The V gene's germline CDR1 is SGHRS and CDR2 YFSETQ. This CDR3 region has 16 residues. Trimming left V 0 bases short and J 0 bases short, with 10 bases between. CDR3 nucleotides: TGCGCCAGCAGCTTGGCCACCGTCAGCTCCTACAATGAGCAGTTCTTC. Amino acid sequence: CASSLATVSSYNEQFF.

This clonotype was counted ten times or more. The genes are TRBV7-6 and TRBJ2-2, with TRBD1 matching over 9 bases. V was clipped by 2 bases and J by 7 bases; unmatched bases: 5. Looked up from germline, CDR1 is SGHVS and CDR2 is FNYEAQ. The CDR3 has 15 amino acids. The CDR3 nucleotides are TGTGCCAGCAGCTTAAGGGACAGGGCTAGCGGGGAGCTGTTTTTT. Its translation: CASSLRDRASGELFF.